Listed below are T cell receptor beta chains from one sample, sequenced in a study of blood T cell repertoires in COVID-19. Data came from immunoSEQ multiplex PCR; TCRdb stores just in-frame clones and leaves some out. The data hold 100,000 to 150,000 clones, with less than 90% observed a single time. The sample taken for sequencing was peripheral blood. Every receptor here comes from a man older than 75 with active or convalescent COVID-19. Both conserved end residues are part of each CDR3. The D gene is left open where the match is weak. Expanded clones get a size class; other rows say once, few or many, or leave the size out.

TGCGCCAGCAGCCTCTCCAGGGGGAGATCCTACGAGCAGTACTTC CASSLSRGRSYEQYF . TRBV5-1 TRBD1 TRBJ2-7
TGTGCCAGTAGTGCCCGACAGGGGGGTGTAGAGACCCAGTACTTC CASSARQGGVETQYF once TRBV19 TRBD1 TRBJ2-5
TGTGCCAGCAGCCGACAGGGACTCGTTAGCAATCAGCCCCAGCATTTT CASSRQGLVSNQPQHF . TRBV5-5 TRBD1 TRBJ1-5
TGTGCCAGCAGCCAACTAGCGGCCTCCTACGAGCAGTACTTC CASSQLAASYEQYF . TRBV3-1/TRBV3-2 TRBD2 TRBJ2-7
TGTGCCAGCAGTGCCCAGGGGGCGCAGCCCCAGCATTTT CASSAQGAQPQHF . TRBV6-2/TRBV6-3 TRBD1 TRBJ1-5
TGTGCCAGCAGCCAGTCGGCGGGGGGGAACGAGCAGTACTTC CASSQSAGGNEQYF . TRBV7-6 TRBD2 TRBJ2-7
TGCAGCGTTAGGGAGATGAGAGGTGGGTACACTGAAGCTTTCTTT CSVREMRGGYTEAFF . TRBV29-1 . TRBJ1-1
TGTGCCAGCAGTTCCCGGCGGGATGAAAAACTGTTTTTT CASSSRRDEKLFF . TRBV28 . TRBJ1-4
TGTGCCGGAAACGACAGGGCCAATGAGCAGTTCTTC CAGNDRANEQFF . TRBV5-4 TRBD1 TRBJ2-1
TGTGCCAGCAGCGTAGGACTAGCGGGGGGCGGGTACGAGCAGTACTTC CASSVGLAGGGYEQYF . TRBV9 TRBD2 TRBJ2-7
TGTGCCAGCAAGACCGGAGCGGGGGAGACCCAGTACTTC CASKTGAGETQYF once TRBV2 TRBD2 TRBJ2-5
TGTGCCAGCAGCCATTATGGGACAGGGGACTATGGCTACACCTTC CASSHYGTGDYGYTF . TRBV27 TRBD1 TRBJ1-2
TGTGCCAGCAGTTATTCCGGGTCCGGGGTCACTGAAGCTTTCTTT CASSYSGSGVTEAFF few TRBV6-5 . TRBJ1-1
TGCAGTGCTAGTGAGTCTAGCGGGACACTTCAAGAGACCCAGTACTTC CSASESSGTLQETQYF . TRBV20-1 TRBD2 TRBJ2-5
TGTGCCAGCAGCCAAGTCGGTAGCGGGGGTCCACAAGAGACCCAGTACTTC CASSQVGSGGPQETQYF . TRBV4-2 TRBD2 TRBJ2-5
TGTGCCAGTAGTACCGGGACAGGGCGGGGGAACACTGAAGCTTTCTTT CASSTGTGRGNTEAFF . TRBV19 TRBD1 TRBJ1-1
TGTGCCAGCAGCCAAGCCCCACTAGCGGGGGAGCAGTACTTC CASSQAPLAGEQYF many TRBV3-1/TRBV3-2 TRBD2 TRBJ2-7
TGTGCCAGCGGGGGACAGGGAGAATCCTATAATTCACCCCTCCACTTT CASGGQGESYNSPLHF . TRBV28 TRBD1 TRBJ1-6
TGTGCCAGCAGCCAAGATGGCCACCGACTGAACACCGGGGAGCTGTTTTTT CASSQDGHRLNTGELFF . TRBV14 . TRBJ2-2
TGTGCCAGCAGCGGCGGGATGGGTCAGCCCCAGCATTTT CASSGGMGQPQHF once TRBV7-2 . TRBJ1-5
TGCGCCAGCAGCCAAGAACACAGGGGAAAGACAGAGACCCAGTACTTC CASSQEHRGKTETQYF . TRBV4-1 TRBD1 TRBJ2-5
TGTGCCAGCAGCCAAGCCACAGGGTCCGGGGAGCTGTTTTTT CASSQATGSGELFF . TRBV4-2 . TRBJ2-2
TGTGCCAGTGACAGGGGCCTTTCCTACGAGCAGTACTTC CASDRGLSYEQYF . TRBV28 TRBD1 TRBJ2-7
TGTGCCAGCAGTTTCTACGGACTAGCGGGGGCCAACACCGGGGAGCTGTTTTTT CASSFYGLAGANTGELFF . TRBV27 TRBD2 TRBJ2-2
TGTGCCAGCAGCTTAAGGGGCCAGGACGACTACAATGAGCAGTTCTTC CASSLRGQDDYNEQFF . TRBV7-3 . TRBJ2-1
TGTGCCAGCAGATCCACGCGATTAGCGGGAAGGACCGGGGAGCTGTTTTTT CASRSTRLAGRTGELFF . TRBV11-2 TRBD2 TRBJ2-2
TGTGCCAGCAGTCGTCCCGGGGTTAGCTCCTACGAGCAGTACTTC CASSRPGVSSYEQYF . TRBV2 . TRBJ2-7
TGTGCCAGCGCAGCCGGACTCACATCCTCCGAGCAGTACTTC CASAAGLTSSEQYF . TRBV7-9 . TRBJ2-7
TGTGCCAGCAGCGTTCGCCCGGATGGGCTAGCGGGGTACGAGCAGTACTTC CASSVRPDGLAGYEQYF . TRBV9 TRBD2 TRBJ2-7
TGTGCCACCAGTGATTTGATTTCCGGGACTAGCGGCGTAAGGGATGAGCAGTTCTTC CATSDLISGTSGVRDEQFF once TRBV24-1 TRBD2 TRBJ2-1
TGTGCCAGCAGCTCCGGGACAGGGACTGGGCGGGCGAATGAGCAGTTCTTC CASSSGTGTGRANEQFF . TRBV5-5 TRBD1 TRBJ2-1
TGTGCCAGTAACCCAGGGTCTACGAGCAATCAGCCCCAGCATTTT CASNPGSTSNQPQHF . TRBV19 . TRBJ1-5
TGTGCCAGTCGGGGGTCCTATAATTCACCCCTCCACTTT CASRGSYNSPLHF few TRBV11-2 . TRBJ1-6
TGTGCCACCAGCAGAGGGACTAGCGGGCTCCCCAACGGGCTTTACGAGCAGTACTTC CATSRGTSGLPNGLYEQYF . TRBV15 TRBD2 TRBJ2-7
TGTGCCAGCAGCCCCTGGACTAGCGGGGGGGATACGCAGTATTTT CASSPWTSGGDTQYF . TRBV4-2 TRBD2 TRBJ2-3
TGTGCCAGCAGCTCAGACTACGAGCAGTACTTC CASSSDYEQYF . TRBV7-2 . TRBJ2-7
TGCGCCAGCAGCAAGGGACAGGGAGTTGAGCAGTTCTTC CASSKGQGVEQFF . TRBV5-1 TRBD1 TRBJ2-1
TGTGCCACTACCGGGACATCCTACAATGAGCAGTTCTTC CATTGTSYNEQFF once TRBV28 . TRBJ2-1
TGTGCCAGCAGCCAAGATCGGGACAGCCTTAAACGCGAAGCTTTCTTT CASSQDRDSLKREAFF . TRBV3-1/TRBV3-2 TRBD1 TRBJ1-1
TGTGCCAGCAGCCAAGGCCAGGGACAGGGGCATAATTCACCCCTCCACTTT CASSQGQGQGHNSPLHF medium-sized TRBV3-1/TRBV3-2 TRBD1 TRBJ1-6
TGTGCCAGCAGCCCCTGGACTAGCGGGGGCGCGTTATTCGGGGAGCTGTTTTTT CASSPWTSGGALFGELFF once TRBV4-2 TRBD2 TRBJ2-2
TGTGCCAGCAGCTTGGCCTCAGGGAAAGAAGGGGTTAATAATTCACCCCTCCACTTT CASSLASGKEGVNNSPLHF . TRBV5-8 . TRBJ1-6
TGTGCCAGCAGTTACGGGTCTAGCGGATCCTACGAGCAGTACTTC CASSYGSSGSYEQYF . TRBV6-5 TRBD2 TRBJ2-7
TGTGCCACCAGGAATCTAGCGGGAGTGGGTGAGCAGTTCTTC CATRNLAGVGEQFF . TRBV15 TRBD2 TRBJ2-1
TGCGCCAGCAGATCTGGGGGCTTCAATGAAGCTTTCTTT CASRSGGFNEAFF . TRBV5-1 . TRBJ1-1